What follows is one T cell receptor (beta chain) and its context. This sample was taken from a study of human T cells and chemical hapten exposure. Unique molecular identifiers were affixed to discrete cDNA molecules within the library. Authors' methods: 95,638 TCRs per sample was the median, with a range of roughly 20,000 to 700,000. Via MiXCR, TCRdb re-called the RACE reads, giving one row per CDR3 protein. Here the V and J calls rest on TCRdb's processing, not on the authors' analysis. The sample holds approximately 34,000 distinct CDR3 sequences, around 5.5% seen once. Time point described: healthy volunteer bleed at 6 weeks. The starting material, unfractionated whole blood, was used for total RNA extraction. There are 14 residues in the CDR3. Trimming took 8 bases from V and 6 from J; bases not matched to a gene: 12. Germline CDR1 is MNHNY and CDR2 is SVGAGI (reference sequence).

Sequencing was done on a sample of whole blood. The V and J genes are TRBV6-6 and TRBJ1-1, with 7 positions matching TRBD1. This sequence was found in a human donor in good health. Some clones in this sample may be carry-over from other donors' samples. The CDR3 loop is CASAGQGVSAEAFF. The CDR3 nucleotides are TGTGCCAGCGCTGGGCAGGGGGTTTCCGCTGAAGCTTTCTTT.